The next 5 T cell receptor beta chains were all read from a single sample in a study of regulatory T cells in long-lasting Graves disease. The time point here: newly diagnosed GD, antithyroid drugs for less than 3 months. After RNA was extracted from PBMCs, the TCR library was made from it. TCR beta libraries were built with iRepertoire HTBI primers and Arm-PCR of CDR3 regions. MiXCR, run by TCRdb on the multiplex PCR reads, gives a single entry per CDR3 protein. The sample has roughly 380,000 distinct CDR3 sequences, around 15% seen once. The sample in question was peripheral blood mononuclear cells (PBMCs), obtained at new diagnosis, from a patient treated with antithyroid drugs. The source is a female donor with Graves disease.

The V call is TRBV28, the J call TRBJ1-4; no reliable D call. The V end was cut by 5 bases, the J end by 0 bases, with 7 bases between. CDR3 size: 14 residues. Germline lookup yields CDR1 MDHEN and CDR2 SYDVKM. As DNA, the CDR3 is TGTGCCAGCAGTCTCTATACAACTAATGAAAAACTGTTTTTT. It translates to CASSLYTTNEKLFF.

Note on this clonotype: This may be a read error, as it is one base from a much larger clone. This is likely a read error, given that the CDR3 carries no conserved phenylalanine or tryptophan at its end. Here the CDR3 reads CASRENNSPLHS. CDR3 nucleotide sequence: TGTGCCAGCAGGGAAAATAATTCACCCCTCCACTCT. The rearrangement uses TRBV18 and TRBJ1-6; D uncertain. Germline CDR1 is KGHSH and CDR2 is LQKENI. CDR3 length: 12 residues. V was pared by 8 bases and J by 5 bases, with 7 bases between.

V is TRBV19 and J is TRBJ1-5; the D is unclear. The germline V gene encodes CDR1 LNHDA and CDR2 SQIVND (reference sequence). Trimming stripped 3 bases from V and 0 bases from J, with 12 bases between. This CDR3 has 16 residues. In DNA, the CDR3 is TGTGCCAGTAGTATCGTCCACGTCATTAGCAATCAGCCCCAGCATTTT. Protein: CASSIVHVISNQPQHF.

This chain uses TRBV11-2 with TRBJ2-3; the D is unclear. V gave up 5 bases and J gave up 3 bases, with 6 bases separating them. The CDR3 length is 12 residues. The germline V gene has CDR1 SGHAT and CDR2 FQNNGV. The CDR3 is CASSRATDTQYF. Written as DNA, the CDR3 is TGTGCCAGCAGCCGAGCTACAGATACGCAGTATTTT.

This clonotype showed up many times. This rearrangement joins TRBV12-3 or TRBV12-4 to TRBJ2-3, with a possible D match to TRBD1 (5 bases). V was trimmed by 3 bases and J by 2 bases, leaving 18 bases between them. The CDR3 runs 17 residues. The CDR3 region is CASSFRVGAYNTDTQYF. CDR3 coding DNA: TGTGCCAGCAGTTTCAGGGTTGGAGCGTATAACACAGATACGCAGTATTTT.